The sequence of this TCR beta chain was determined in a study of T-cell memory formation after mild COVID-19. Study overall: Clusters of TCRs were largely donor specific.

In this sample, this clonotype turned up a few times. Its antigen is not identified. General study results and limits: Chiefly within CM and EM were the contracting CD4+ clones; CD8+ ones were within EMRA. Some clones that responded turned up in pre-infection memory, which suggests that cross-reactive memory joined in.

The CDR3 covers 18 residues. Germline loops: CDR1 DFQATT, CDR2 SNEGSKA (reference sequence). With 3 bases clipped from V and 1 base from J, the junction kept 15 bases outside the gene matches. 5'RACE primed at constant segments yielded TCR alpha and TCR beta cDNA libraries bearing sample barcodes and UMIs. TCRdb fed the 5' RACE reads into MiXCR, producing one record per CDR3 protein. The data contain around 200,000 distinct CDR3 sequences, 20% to 25% of them seen just once; the ten biggest clones take up 23%. The chain carries TRBV20-1 and TRBJ2-7; 10 positions agree with TRBD2. The sequence was obtained from an adult woman who had mild COVID-19 (a few samples of this study predate the infection). Cell type and time point are not known. The specimen sequenced was PBMCs or a T cell subset sorted from them (not recorded which). This CDR3 reads CSASSILTRTSGSYEQYF. The CDR3 DNA reads as TGCAGTGCTAGCTCAATTTTAACCCGGACTAGCGGTTCCTACGAGCAGTACTTC.